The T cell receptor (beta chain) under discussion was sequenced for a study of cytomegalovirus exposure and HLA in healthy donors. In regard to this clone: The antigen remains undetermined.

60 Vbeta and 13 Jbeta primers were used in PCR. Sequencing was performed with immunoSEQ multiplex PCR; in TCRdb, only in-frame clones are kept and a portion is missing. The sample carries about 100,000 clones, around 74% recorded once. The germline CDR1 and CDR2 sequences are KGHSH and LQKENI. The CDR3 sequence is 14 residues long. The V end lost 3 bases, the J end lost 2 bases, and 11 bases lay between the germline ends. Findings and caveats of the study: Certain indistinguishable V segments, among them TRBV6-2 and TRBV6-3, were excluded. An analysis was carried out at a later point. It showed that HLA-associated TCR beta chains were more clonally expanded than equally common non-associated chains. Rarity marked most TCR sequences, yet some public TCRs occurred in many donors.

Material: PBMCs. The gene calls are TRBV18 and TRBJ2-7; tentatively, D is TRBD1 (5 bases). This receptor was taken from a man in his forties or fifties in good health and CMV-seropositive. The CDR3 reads CASSPLDRAYEQYF. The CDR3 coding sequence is TGTGCCAGCTCACCGCTTGACAGAGCCTACGAGCAGTACTTC.